Below are 26 T cell receptor beta chains sequenced from a single sample in a study of PD-1 blockade in classical Hodgkin lymphoma. Time point specified: cycle 4 day 1 (C4D1), after 6 weeks of nivolumab. In every patient, relapse followed autologous stem cell transplantation, while exposure to brentuximab vedotin differed. Generated by immunoSEQ multiplex PCR, the TCRdb table keeps only in-frame clones and is missing some. The table includes around 24,000 clones, 81% detected once. The sequenced sample was peripheral blood mononuclear cells (PBMCs), obtained before the fourth cycle of nivolumab. The receptors derive from a human donor with classical Hodgkin lymphoma.

In its sample, this clone was seen once. V usage is TRBV6-5 and J usage is TRBJ2-7; 7 bases map to TRBD1. V was pared by 0 bases and J by 9 bases, with 11 bases of the junction left unmatched. This CDR3 is 15 amino acids long. The V gene's germline CDR1 is MNHEY and CDR2 SVGAGI. The CDR3 DNA follows: TGTGCCAGCAGTTACTCCCGGACAGGTGGAGACGGGCAGTACTTC. Translation gives CASSYSRTGGDGQYF.

The chain recombines TRBV2 with TRBJ2-3; TRBD2 matches 9 bases. Germline CDR1 is SNHLY and CDR2 is FYNNEI. V lost 8 bases and J lost 4; bases outside the gene matches: 7. This CDR3 is 14 amino acids long. CDR3 in amino acids: CASFAGGLSDTQYF. The CDR3 DNA sequence: TGTGCCAGCTTCGCGGGGGGGCTTTCAGATACGCAGTATTTT.

The gene calls are TRBV19 and TRBJ2-1, with 8 bases aligning to TRBD2. The CDR3 length is 17 residues. Per germline, CDR1 LNHDA and CDR2 SQIVND (reference sequence). V shed 6 bases and J 1 base; nucleotides not matched to a gene: 11. CDR3 region: CASRPTGGVTSYNEQFF. The CDR3 DNA reads TGTGCCAGTAGACCTACGGGGGGGGTGACATCCTACAATGAGCAGTTCTTC.

This clone occurred once. CDR3 residues: CASSPVVQINEKLFF. In nucleotides, the CDR3 is TGTGCCAGCTCACCAGTCGTACAGATTAATGAAAAACTGTTTTTT. This chain connects TRBV18 to TRBJ1-4; D uncertain. The CDR3 loop spans 15 amino acids. V lost 2 bases and J 4 bases, leaving 11 bases between the germline ends. Germline V lookup: CDR1 KGHSH, CDR2 LQKENI.

This chain joins TRBV4-1 and TRBJ1-4, with TRBD1 matching 8 bases. The CDR3 is 17 residues long. The V segment lost 3 bases and the J segment 4 bases; nucleotides outside the gene matches: 10. Germline lookup yields CDR1 MGHRA and CDR2 YSYEKL. The DNA for the CDR3 is TGCGCCAGCAGCCAGGCCCAGGGGGCTCAGGTTAATGAAAAACTGTTTTTT. Encoded protein: CASSQAQGAQVNEKLFF.

There are many counts of this clone. The CDR3 spells CASSEQGPGGEQYF. The CDR3 region has the DNA TGTGCCAGCAGTGAGCAAGGGCCCGGAGGGGAGCAGTACTTC. The chain has TRBV2 and TRBJ2-7; TRBD2 is a possible D gene (6 bases). The V end lost 3 bases, the J end lost 7 bases, and 16 bases lay between the germline ends. The CDR3 runs 14 residues. Germline-derived CDR1 and CDR2 are SNHLY and FYNNEI.

The chain uses TRBV5-1 and TRBJ2-3; 9 bases are a match to TRBD2. This CDR3 spans 16 amino acids. Germline V gene sequence: CDR1 SGHRS, CDR2 YFSETQ. J gave up 6 bases and V 4 bases, and 12 bases lay outside the gene matches. CDR3 protein: CASSQGRGGAEDTQYF. The CDR3 nucleotides are TGCGCCAGCAGCCAGGGGCGCGGGGGGGCCGAGGATACGCAGTATTTT.

This clone was seen more than once but under ten times. The CDR3 region is CASSQVGGRSSSTDTQYF. CDR3 coding DNA: TGCGCCAGCAGCCAAGTCGGCGGCAGGTCGTCTAGCACAGATACGCAGTATTTT. The chain employs TRBV4-1 and TRBJ2-3; D unclear. The CDR3 totals 18 residues. V lost 1 base, J lost 0 bases, and 17 bases lay in between. Germline V CDR1 and CDR2: MGHRA, YSYEKL.

This clone was found once. This chain joins TRBV19 and TRBJ2-5, with a tentative D call TRBD1 (5 bases). V was clipped by 2 bases and J by 5 bases, with 6 bases between them. CDR1 LNHDA and CDR2 SQIVND come from the germline V gene (reference sequence). This CDR3 region has 12 residues. The CDR3 bases are TGTGCCAGTAGTATAAAGGGGGAGACCCAGTACTTC. This sequence encodes CASSIKGETQYF.

J is TRBJ2-3 and V is TRBV15; 8 bases agree with TRBD1. Looked up from germline, CDR1 is LNHNV and CDR2 is YYDKDF (reference sequence). CDR3 length: 14 residues. With 5 bases clipped from V and 0 bases from J, the junction kept 1 base outside the gene matches. This CDR3 is CATSWTGSTDTQYF. As DNA, the CDR3 is TGTGCCACCAGCTGGACAGGGAGCACAGATACGCAGTATTTT.

This clone has a single count. This chain joins TRBV12-5 and TRBJ2-7, with 8 bases aligning to TRBD1. V trimming: 5 bases; J trimming: 3 bases; junction bases outside the gene matches: 9. The CDR3 covers 15 residues. CDR1 is LGHNT and CDR2 is FRNRAP in the germline V gene. CDR3 nucleotide sequence: TGTGCTAGTGGTCAGGACAGGGCGGGGAGCTACGAGCAGTACTTC. Translated: CASGQDRAGSYEQYF.

The chain has TRBV5-1 and TRBJ2-2; D not resolved. Per germline, CDR1 SGHRS and CDR2 YFSETQ. The CDR3 has 15 residues. V lost 2 bases and J lost 2, with 10 bases in between. The CDR3 DNA follows: TGCGCCAGCAGCTTTCACAAGGGCAACACCGGGGAGCTGTTTTTT. It translates to CASSFHKGNTGELFF.

This chain links TRBV2 with TRBJ2-7; D might be TRBD1 (5 bases). CDR3 length: 15 residues. V lost 2 bases, J lost 6 bases, and 17 bases lay in between. Per germline, CDR1 SNHLY and CDR2 FYNNEI. CDR3 coding DNA: TGTGCCAGCAGTGAAAGTAGGCAGGGTGGACGCGAGCAGTACTTC. This translates into CASSESRQGGREQYF. The full variable domain, in which reference TRBV2 and TRBJ2-7 provide the parts outside the CDR3, is EPEVTQTPSHQVTQMGQEVILRCVPISNHLYFYWYRQILGQKVEFLVSFYNNEISEKSEIFDDQFSVERPDGSNFTLKIRSTKLEDSAMYFCASSESRQGGREQYFGPGTRLTVT.

The chain combines TRBV6-1 with TRBJ2-7, with 8 bases identical to TRBD2. Germline CDR1 is MNHNS and CDR2 is SASEGT. With V trimmed by 9 bases and J by 0 bases, 4 bases remained unmatched. CDR3 length: 13 amino acids. The CDR3 nucleotides read TGTGCCAGTACGGGGGGGCCCTCCTACGAGCAGTACTTC. It translates to CASTGGPSYEQYF.

Only a few counts were recorded for this clone. The rearrangement joins TRBV28 to TRBJ1-6; no firm D call. The CDR3 sequence is 15 residues long. V lost 3 bases and J 2 bases, leaving 8 bases between the germline ends. Per germline, CDR1 MDHEN and CDR2 SYDVKM. CDR3 protein: CASSLGRAYNSPLHF. For the CDR3, the DNA is TGTGCCAGCAGTTTGGGTAGAGCCTATAATTCACCCCTCCACTTT.

The gene calls are TRBV5-1 and TRBJ2-6; tentative D call: TRBD2 (7 bases). The CDR3 totals 22 residues. CDR1 and CDR2 from the germline V gene are SGHRS and YFSETQ. Trimming removed 4 bases from V and 2 bases from J, with 31 bases in between. The CDR3 DNA sequence: TGCGCCAGCAGCCCATTTCCATCGGGGGGCGCAGTTGTATGGACTGGGGCCAACGTCCTGACTTTC. It encodes CASSPFPSGGAVVWTGANVLTF.

In this sample, this clone turned up a few times. CDR3 protein: CAWRPSTEAFF. CDR3 DNA: TGTGCCTGGAGACCCTCCACTGAAGCTTTCTTT. V gene TRBV30 combines with J gene TRBJ1-1; no firm D call. Germline lookup yields CDR1 GTSNPN and CDR2 SVGIG (reference sequence). CDR3 size: 11 residues. The V gene lost 3 bases and the J gene lost 4 bases, with 6 bases spanning the gap.

This sequence joins TRBV5-1 and TRBJ2-1, with no clear D. This CDR3 spans 13 amino acids. Trimming took 3 bases from V and 8 from J, leaving 12 bases between them. Germline V gene lookup returns CDR1 SGHRS and CDR2 YFSETQ. CDR3 protein: CASSYRSRDEQFF. CDR3 in DNA: TGCGCCAGCAGCTACCGATCAAGGGATGAGCAGTTCTTC.

This clone was seen more than once but under ten times. CDR3 protein: CASSDTPRSTF. CDR3 in DNA: TGTGCCAGCAGTGATACTCCTCGTTCAACCTTC. The gene calls are TRBV2 and TRBJ1-2; no clear D. This CDR3 has 11 residues. The V gene's germline CDR1 is SNHLY and CDR2 FYNNEI. Trimming left V 3 bases short and J 14 bases short, with 13 bases between.

This clone is medium-sized by share. V gene TRBV25-1 combines with J gene TRBJ1-1; D is possibly TRBD1 (5 bases). The ends were cut back, 4 bases at V and 2 bases at J, with 8 bases in the middle. CDR3 length: 13 amino acids. CDR1 is MGHDK and CDR2 is SYGVNS in the germline V gene. For the CDR3, the DNA is TGTGCCAGCAGTGTAGGGGTAAACACTGAAGCTTTCTTT. Translating it yields CASSVGVNTEAFF.

This clone appeared once. The V and J genes are TRBV9 and TRBJ2-2; D unclear. Germline V gene data show CDR1 as SGDLS and CDR2 as YYNGEE. V lost 1 base and J lost 0, with 13 bases in between. This CDR3 spans 17 amino acids. CDR3 protein: CASSVLGGETNTGELFF. The CDR3 coding sequence is TGTGCCAGCAGCGTATTAGGTGGCGAGACGAACACCGGGGAGCTGTTTTTT.

V and J are TRBV30 and TRBJ2-5; 9 bases are a match to TRBD2. The germline V gene encodes CDR1 GTSNPN and CDR2 SVGIG (reference sequence). J gave up 2 bases and V 2 bases, and 3 bases lay outside the gene matches. This CDR3 spans 14 amino acids. Written as DNA, the CDR3 is TGTGCCTGGAGTCTAGCGGGGAGTCAAGAGACCCAGTACTTC. As protein: CAWSLAGSQETQYF. Based on the CDR3 plus reference TRBV30 and TRBJ2-5, the full variable domain is SQTIHQWPATLVQPVGSPLSLECTVEGTSNPNLYWYRQAAGRGLQLLFYSVGIGQISSEVPQNLSASRPQDRQFILSSKKLLLSDSGFYLCAWSLAGSQETQYFGPGTRLLVL.

V is TRBV9 and J is TRBJ2-2, with no clear D. This CDR3 is 14 amino acids long. Trimming pared 0 bases from V and 0 bases from J, leaving 3 bases between. The germline gives CDR1 SGDLS, CDR2 YYNGEE. The CDR3 is CASSVAANTGELFF. The CDR3 DNA reads TGTGCCAGCAGCGTAGCCGCGAACACCGGGGAGCTGTTTTTT. The whole variable domain, remainder taken from reference TRBV9 and TRBJ2-2, is DSGVTQTPKHLITATGQRVTLRCSPRSGDLSVYWYQQSLDQGLQFLIQYYNGEERAKGNILERFSAQQFPDLHSELNLSSLELGDSALYFCASSVAANTGELFFGEGSRLTVL.

This chain links TRBV19 with TRBJ2-3; 7 positions match TRBD1. The CDR3 has 14 amino acids. CDR1 is LNHDA, CDR2 SQIVND, per germline (reference sequence). The V and J ends lost 4 bases and 5 bases, in that order; junction bases with no gene match: 6. The CDR3 DNA is TGTGCCAGTAGTAGGGCAGGGGGTCAAGATACGCAGTATTTT. Its protein product is CASSRAGGQDTQYF. Complete variable domain (other parts from reference TRBV19 and TRBJ2-3): DGGITQSPKYLFRKEGQNVTLSCEQNLNHDAMYWYRQDPGQGLRLIYYSQIVNDFQKGDIAEGYSVSREKKESFPLTVTSAQKNPTAFYLCASSRAGGQDTQYFGPGTRLTVL.

This rearrangement joins TRBV5-6 to TRBJ2-1, with D perhaps matching TRBD2 (6 bases). This CDR3 has 14 amino acids. Trimming left V 2 bases short and J 7 bases short, with 13 bases between. The germline CDR1 and CDR2 sequences are SGHDT and YYEEEE. As DNA, the CDR3 is TGTGCCAGCAGCTTCCGGGCCGGAGGGAATGAGCAGTTCTTC. Translating it yields CASSFRAGGNEQFF.

This clone was recorded once. V usage is TRBV5-4 and J usage is TRBJ2-1; 8 bases align to TRBD2. From germline, CDR1 is SGHNT and CDR2 YYREEE (reference sequence). V gave up 1 base and J gave up 3 bases; unmatched junction bases: 6. The CDR3 loop spans 16 amino acids. In DNA, the CDR3 is TGTGCCAGCAGCTTGTTTCGGCGGGGGGACTACAATGAGCAGTTCTTC. This sequence encodes CASSLFRRGDYNEQFF.